What follows are 27 T cell receptor beta chains derived from one specimen sequenced in a study of T-cell memory formation after mild COVID-19. Using its own MiXCR run on the 5' RACE reads, TCRdb lists one record per CDR3 protein. The repertoire holds 400,000 to 500,000 distinct CDR3 sequences, with 20% to 30% as singletons. Material for sequencing was PBMCs or a T cell subset sorted from them (not recorded which). The receptors stem from an adult woman who had mild COVID-19 (a few samples of this study predate the infection). Cell type and time point are not known.

On this clonotype: A much larger clone lies one base from this, so it may be a read error. The chain has TRBV24-1 and TRBJ2-1, with 8 bases matching TRBD2. Germline V gives CDR1 KGHDR, CDR2 SFDVKD. This CDR3 is built from 16 residues. Losses at the gene ends were 2 bases for V and 8 bases for J; bases not matched to a gene: 10. The CDR3: CATSDSPIGRGDEQFF. For the CDR3, the DNA is TGTGCCACCAGTGATTCGCCTATCGGGAGGGGCGATGAGCAGTTCTTC.

This clonotype was detected many times. The chain recombines TRBV24-1 with TRBJ1-2, with D perhaps matching TRBD1 (6 bases). This CDR3 has 16 amino acids. V lost 5 bases to trimming and J lost 4 bases, with 19 bases between them. Germline V CDR1 and CDR2: KGHDR, SFDVKD. The CDR3 sequence: CATSASGETGRYGYTF. The CDR3 DNA is TGTGCCACCAGTGCTTCGGGGGAGACAGGACGCTATGGCTACACCTTC.

The chain links TRBV7-9 to TRBJ1-4; D possibly corresponds to TRBD1 (5 bases). With 7 bases removed from V and 11 bases from J, the gap between germline ends came to 17 bases. Germline CDR1 is SEHNR and CDR2 is FQNEAQ (reference sequence). The CDR3 length is 13 residues. CDR3 amino acids: CASTSAGNQKLFF. CDR3 nucleotides: TGTGCCAGCACCTCAGCAGGGAATCAGAAACTGTTTTTT.

V and J are TRBV7-2 and TRBJ2-7, with 10 nucleotides matching TRBD1. Germline CDR1 reads SGHTA; CDR2 reads FQGNSA. The CDR3 has 15 residues. V was pared by 6 bases and J by 3 bases, with 8 bases of the junction left unmatched. The chain's CDR3 is CASSPRDRGNYEQYF. The CDR3, as DNA: TGTGCCAGCAGTCCCCGGGACAGGGGAAACTACGAGCAGTACTTC.

The chain employs TRBV5-1 and TRBJ2-3; D might be TRBD1 (6 bases). CDR1 is SGHRS and CDR2 is YFSETQ in the germline V gene. The CDR3 is 12 residues long. Trimming pared 4 bases from V and 10 bases from J, leaving 13 bases between. As DNA, the CDR3 is TGCGCCAGCAGCAGCGACAGGACGGCGCAGTATTTT. This sequence encodes CASSSDRTAQYF.

The chain recombines TRBV7-9 with TRBJ2-3, with D possibly called TRBD1 or TRBD2 (6 bases each). Trimming stripped 7 bases from V and 3 bases from J, with 17 bases between. Per germline, CDR1 SEHNR and CDR2 FQNEAQ (reference sequence). The CDR3 length is 15 residues. The CDR3 DNA reads TGTGCCAGCACACTTGGGGGGCTTCGGACAGATACGCAGTATTTT. Its translation is CASTLGGLRTDTQYF. The whole variable domain, remainder taken from reference TRBV7-9 and TRBJ2-3, is DTGVSQNPRHKITKRGQNVTFRCDPISEHNRLYWYRQTLGQGPEFLTYFQNEAQLEKSRLLSDRFSAERPKGSFSTLEIQRTEQGDSAMYLCASTLGGLRTDTQYFGPGTRLTVL.

This clonotype came up a few times. This chain connects TRBV20-1 to TRBJ1-5; 9 positions match TRBD1. Germline V gene lookup returns CDR1 DFQATT and CDR2 SNEGSKA (reference sequence). The V and J ends lost 3 bases and 2 bases, in that order; junction bases with no gene match: 5. This CDR3 is 15 amino acids long. This chain's CDR3 is CSASGQGYGNQPQHF. CDR3 sequence (DNA): TGCAGTGCTAGCGGACAGGGGTATGGCAATCAGCCCCAGCATTTT.

This sequence joins TRBV5-1 and TRBJ2-3; D may be TRBD2 (5 bases). Germline CDR1 and CDR2: SGHRS and YFSETQ. V was pared by 6 bases and J by 6 bases, with 17 bases between. The CDR3 loop spans 14 amino acids. CDR3 in amino acids: CASTAGRTADTQYF. DNA for the CDR3: TGCGCCAGCACCGCGGGCCGTACAGCGGATACGCAGTATTTT.

This rearrangement joins TRBV3-1 to TRBJ1-1, with a possible D match to TRBD1 (5 bases). The CDR3 totals 16 residues. V was shortened by 0 bases and J by 1 base, with 12 bases between the two germline ends. Germline values: CDR1 LGHDT, CDR2 YNNKEL (reference sequence). The CDR3 DNA reads as TGTGCCAGCAGCCAAGACCCGGGACGGCAGAACACTGAAGCTTTCTTT. Its translation is CASSQDPGRQNTEAFF. Supplemented by reference TRBV3-1 and TRBJ1-1, the full variable domain reads DTAVSQTPKYLVTQMGNDKSIKCEQNLGHDTMYWYKQDSKKFLKIMFSYNNKELIINETVPNRFSPKSPDKAHLNLHINSLELGDSAVYFCASSQDPGRQNTEAFFGQGTRLTVV.

In this sample, this clonotype turned up many times. The chain joins TRBV15 to TRBJ2-3; no definite D call. The CDR3 has 14 residues. Trimming cost V 4 bases and J 2 bases, with 10 bases left between them. CDR1 and CDR2 from the germline V gene are LNHNV and YYDKDF (reference sequence). CDR3 nucleotide sequence: TGTGCCACCAGCAAGGGCGGAGACACAGATACGCAGTATTTT. Its protein product is CATSKGGDTDTQYF.

The genes are TRBV12-5 and TRBJ1-2; D gene uncertain. CDR3 size: 14 residues. CDR1 is LGHNT, CDR2 FRNRAP, per germline. V lost 6 bases, J lost 0 bases, and 11 bases lay in between. The CDR3 region is CASGQGSSNYGYTF. The CDR3, as DNA: TGTGCTAGTGGCCAAGGAAGCTCTAACTATGGCTACACCTTC.

V usage is TRBV4-2 and J usage is TRBJ2-3, with 16 bases lining up with TRBD2. The trim removed 3 bases at V and 6 bases at J, leaving 3 bases unmatched. The CDR3 has 16 residues. Looked up from germline, CDR1 is LGHNA and CDR2 is YNFKEQ. The CDR3 bases are TGTGCCAGCAGCCAGGGACTAGCGGGGGGGCGTGATACGCAGTATTTT. Translating it yields CASSQGLAGGRDTQYF.

This clonotype was seen more than once but under ten times. The chain combines TRBV2 with TRBJ1-1; possibly TRBD1 for D (6 bases). This CDR3 spans 17 amino acids. Germline V gene sequence: CDR1 SNHLY, CDR2 FYNNEI. V lost 0 bases to trimming and J lost 4 bases, with 18 bases between them. The CDR3 region is CASSEARRTWGATEAFF. The CDR3 region has the DNA TGTGCCAGCAGTGAAGCCCGTCGGACATGGGGGGCCACTGAAGCTTTCTTT.

The chain has TRBV4-2 and TRBJ2-7; 7 bases map to TRBD1. Germline V lookup: CDR1 LGHNA, CDR2 YNFKEQ. The CDR3 has 15 amino acids. The junction had 7 bases not matched to a gene; V was cut back by 0 bases and J by 5 bases. The CDR3 bases are TGTGCCAGCAGCCAAGAGAGACAGGGATCCAACGAGCAGTACTTC. Its translation is CASSQERQGSNEQYF.

CDR3 loop: CASSYSGGKTYEQYF. The CDR3 coding sequence is TGTGCCAGCAGTTACTCCGGGGGGAAGACCTACGAGCAGTACTTC. This chain links TRBV6-5 with TRBJ2-7, with 7 bases that match TRBD2. J lost 2 bases, V lost 0 bases, and 4 bases had no gene match. Germline V gene sequence: CDR1 MNHEY, CDR2 SVGAGI. The CDR3 consists of 15 residues.

This clonotype has just a few counts. The CDR3 spells CASSLTGGAYEQYF. Written as DNA, the CDR3 is TGTGCCAGCAGCTTGACAGGGGGGGCCTACGAGCAGTACTTC. The chain combines TRBV7-3 with TRBJ2-7; 9 nucleotides agree with TRBD1. Germline V gives CDR1 SGHTA, CDR2 FQGTGA. This CDR3 comprises 14 residues. Trimming cost V 3 bases and J 2 bases; bases outside gene matches: 2.

This clonotype was seen just once. The CDR3 bases are TGTGCCAGTGCGCCGGGTCCAACCTACGAGCAGTACTTC. As protein: CASAPGPTYEQYF. The J gene is TRBJ2-7, the V gene TRBV28; D not certain. The V gene's germline CDR1 is MDHEN and CDR2 SYDVKM. The CDR3 consists of 13 residues. Trimming stripped 9 bases from V and 2 bases from J, with 14 bases between.

This clonotype was counted a few times. The chain couples TRBV5-1 to TRBJ2-3; 10 bases align to TRBD2. Germline values: CDR1 SGHRS, CDR2 YFSETQ. The CDR3 is made up of 16 amino acids. J was trimmed by 2 bases and V by 0 bases; bases with no gene match: 3. Here the CDR3 DNA reads TGCGCCAGCAGCTTGGCTAGCGGGGGATCCACAGATACGCAGTATTTT. This gives the protein CASSLASGGSTDTQYF.

In this sample, this clonotype turned up a few times. The CDR3 carries no conserved terminal phenylalanine or tryptophan, so it likely arises from a read error. It is unclear where the CDR3 begins or ends on the DNA, so no DNA is shown, and the CDR3 is as TCRdb lists it. J is TRBJ1-4 and V is TRBV27. The CDR3 is made up of 9 amino acids, end residues included. The germline CDR1 and CDR2 sequences are MNHEY and SMNVEV (reference sequence). The CDR3 sequence: CASSLIVRV.

The chain is built from TRBV7-9 and TRBJ2-1; no clear D gene. Looked up from germline, CDR1 is SEHNR and CDR2 is FQNEAQ (reference sequence). The CDR3 is 14 residues long. V was pared by 6 bases and J by 1 base, with 10 bases between. CDR3 loop: CASSLVASYNEQFF. CDR3 sequence (DNA): TGTGCCAGCAGTCTCGTAGCTTCCTACAATGAGCAGTTCTTC. Supplemented by reference TRBV7-9 and TRBJ2-1, the full variable domain reads DTGVSQNPRHKITKRGQNVTFRCDPISEHNRLYWYRQTLGQGPEFLTYFQNEAQLEKSRLLSDRFSAERPKGSFSTLEIQRTEQGDSAMYLCASSLVASYNEQFFGPGTRLTVL.

The genes are TRBV7-2 and TRBJ2-1; unclear D gene. The CDR3 sequence is 14 residues long. Germline V gene lookup returns CDR1 SGHTA and CDR2 FQGNSA. Trimming removed 2 bases from V and 11 bases from J, with 16 bases in between. CDR3 amino acids: CASSLPVWAPKQFF. In DNA, the CDR3 is TGTGCCAGCAGCTTACCGGTGTGGGCCCCAAAGCAGTTCTTC.

The chain joins TRBV6-2 or TRBV6-3 to TRBJ2-5; D possibly corresponds to TRBD2 (6 bases). CDR3 size: 14 residues. The germline V gene encodes CDR1 MNHEY and CDR2 SVGEGT. V was trimmed by 0 bases and J by 4 bases, leaving 9 bases between them. The CDR3: CASSYSAEGETQYF. CDR3 bases: TGTGCCAGCAGTTACTCGGCGGAGGGAGAGACCCAGTACTTC.

This clonotype was recorded a few times. The V gene is TRBV4-2, the J gene TRBJ1-5; 9 nucleotides agree with TRBD1. The V segment lost 1 base and the J segment 5 bases; nucleotides outside the gene matches: 3. Germline V CDR1 and CDR2: LGHNA, YNFKEQ. This CDR3 has 15 residues. The CDR3 here is CASSQGRQGDQPQHF. The CDR3 bases are TGTGCCAGCAGCCAAGGCCGACAGGGGGATCAGCCCCAGCATTTT.

This clonotype was seen repeatedly, ten times or more. The chain employs TRBV20-1 and TRBJ1-5; D is ambiguous. This CDR3 is 11 amino acids long. In germline, CDR1 is DFQATT, CDR2 SNEGSKA (reference sequence). Trimming removed 0 bases at V and 4 bases at J, with 1 base between. As DNA, the CDR3 is TGCAGTGCTAGAGAAAATCAGCCCCAGCATTTT. Translating it yields CSARENQPQHF.

This clonotype was observed a few times. The V gene is TRBV7-9, the J gene TRBJ1-6; possibly TRBD1 for D (5 bases). The CDR3 contains 17 residues. V gave up 5 bases and J gave up 9 bases, with 23 bases separating them. Germline lookup yields CDR1 SEHNR and CDR2 FQNEAQ (reference sequence). CDR3 sequence reads: CASSHTGLTGRGSPLHF. In DNA, the CDR3 is TGTGCCAGCAGCCACACGGGGCTTACGGGAAGGGGTTCACCCCTCCACTTT.

This clonotype was observed a few times. The chain links TRBV12-3 or TRBV12-4 to TRBJ2-1, with 8 bases matching TRBD2. Unmatched junction bases numbered 12, after V lost 8 bases and J lost 6 bases. The CDR3 contains 15 residues. CDR3 loop: CASAQGRLATNEQFF. Here the CDR3 DNA reads TGTGCCAGCGCCCAGGGTCGACTAGCGACCAATGAGCAGTTCTTC.

This clonotype was seen at least ten times. The rearrangement links TRBV4-2 to TRBJ2-7; possibly TRBD1 for D (6 bases). The CDR3 spans 14 residues. Trimming pared 1 base from V and 0 bases from J, leaving 7 bases between. Per the germline V gene, CDR1 is LGHNA and CDR2 is YNFKEQ. CDR3 residues: CASSQGDNSYEQYF. The CDR3 DNA reads as TGTGCCAGCAGCCAAGGGGACAACTCCTACGAGCAGTACTTC.